The clone carrying this TCR beta chain was counted a single time. Antigen unknown. The authors reverse transcribed all of the isolated RNA, so sequencing captured expressed TCRB transcripts. Deep immunoSEQ sequencing covered naive, central memory and regulatory T cell samples. TCRdb's table, derived via immunoSEQ multiplex PCR, lists solely in-frame clones and lacks some. The sample has 250,000 or so clones, about 71% seen once. This entry is derived from a study of beta chain features in type 1 diabetes. Sorted CD4+ subsets: naive, central memory, regulatory, stem cell-like memory (CD45RO/CCR7/CD25/CD127/CD95/CD27 panel). Losses at the gene ends were 6 bases for V and 4 bases for J; bases not matched to a gene: 12. CDR3 length equals 16 residues. From germline, CDR1 is SQVTM and CDR2 ANQGSEA. Study-level points and caveats: Shortening that was moderate but significant affected the TCRB CDR3s of Type 1 diabetes patients in all four CD4+ subsets. Sequencing the cDNA could make cells with high TCR expression show up more than they should.

The TCR was taken from a man aged 30 to 45 in good health. The chain couples TRBV29-1 to TRBJ2-1; TRBD2 matches at 10 bases. Sample: naive CD4+ T cells from blood. This CDR3 is CSVILAGSLLYNEQFF. The CDR3 coding sequence is TGCAGCGTCATACTAGCGGGGTCCCTATTATACAATGAGCAGTTCTTC.